The 5 T cell receptor beta chains given below trace back to one sample, sequenced in a study of T cells in Graves' hyperthyroidism and ophthalmopathy. RNA transcripts gave rise to amplified TCR beta CDR3 regions. The study used the HTBI primer set for a first-round RT-PCR of the TCR CDR3. Using its own MiXCR run on the multiplex PCR reads, TCRdb lists one record per CDR3 protein. The table includes under 450,000 distinct CDR3 sequences, about 13% detected once. The material sequenced was blood. The receptors originated from a young man with Graves' hyperthyroidism that later progressed to Graves' ophthalmopathy.

This clonotype was recorded a few times. The chain links TRBV24-1 to TRBJ2-6; D not resolved. CDR1 and CDR2 (germline): KGHDR, SFDVKD. Trimming cost V 1 base and J 0 bases, with 12 bases left between them. The CDR3 runs to 18 residues. As DNA, the CDR3 is TGTGCCACCAGTGATTTTGGGTGTGAGGACTCTGGGGCCAACGTCCTGACTTTC. It codes for CATSDFGCEDSGANVLTF.

V is TRBV7-9 and J is TRBJ1-6, with 9 bases matching TRBD1. Germline values: CDR1 SEHNR, CDR2 FQNEAQ (reference sequence). With 4 bases clipped from V and 6 bases from J, the junction kept 7 bases outside the gene matches. CDR3 length equals 16 residues. CDR3 in amino acids: CASSSLRTGVNSPLHF. In DNA form, the CDR3 reads TGTGCCAGCAGCTCCCTTAGGACAGGGGTTAATTCACCCCTCCACTTT.

The CDR3 DNA sequence: TGTGCCAGCAGCTTAGCGCTGGCAGTCGTTAACTATGGCTACACCTTC. Translating gives CASSLALAVVNYGYTF. The J gene is TRBJ1-2, the V gene TRBV7-9; D remains unclear. Germline V gene data show CDR1 as SEHNR and CDR2 as FQNEAQ (reference sequence). V was trimmed by 0 bases and J by 1 base, leaving 12 bases between them. The CDR3 runs 16 residues.

This clonotype was counted between two and nine times. Possible read error: a much larger clone is one base away. The genes are TRBV2 and TRBJ2-5; D remains ambiguous. The V gene lost 6 bases and the J gene lost 10 bases, with 9 bases spanning the gap. Germline lookup yields CDR1 SNHLY and CDR2 FYNNEI. This CDR3 spans 10 amino acids. CDR3 bases: TGTGCCAGCAGGGGTGGGATCCAGTACTTC. Amino acid sequence: CASRGGIQYF.

This clonotype was observed at least ten times. This sequence joins TRBV12-3 or TRBV12-4 and TRBJ2-7; the D gene is possibly TRBD1 (6 bases). The CDR3 has 15 residues. Between the trimmed V and J ends, which lost 1 base and 1 base, there was a span of 11 bases. The CDR3 DNA follows: TGTGCCAGCAGTTTAGGGCAGGGGAAATCCTACGAGCAGTACTTC. Translation: CASSLGQGKSYEQYF.